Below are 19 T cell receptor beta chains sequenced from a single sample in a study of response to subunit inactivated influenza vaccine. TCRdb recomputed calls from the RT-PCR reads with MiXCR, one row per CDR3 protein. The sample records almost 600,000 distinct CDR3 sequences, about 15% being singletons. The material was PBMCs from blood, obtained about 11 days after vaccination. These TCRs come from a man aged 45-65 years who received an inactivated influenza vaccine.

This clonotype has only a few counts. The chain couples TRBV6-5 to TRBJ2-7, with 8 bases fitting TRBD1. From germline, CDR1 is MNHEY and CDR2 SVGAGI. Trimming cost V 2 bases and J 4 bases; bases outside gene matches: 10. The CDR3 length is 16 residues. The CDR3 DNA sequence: TGTGCCAGCAGTTACGGAACAGGGGGTGCTGATTACGAGCAGTACTTC. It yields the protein CASSYGTGGADYEQYF.

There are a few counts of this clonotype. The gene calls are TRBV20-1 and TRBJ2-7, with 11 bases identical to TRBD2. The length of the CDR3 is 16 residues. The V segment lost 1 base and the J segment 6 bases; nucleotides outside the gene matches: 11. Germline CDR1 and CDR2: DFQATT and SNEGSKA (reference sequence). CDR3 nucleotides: TGCAGTGCTAGAGTGACTACTAGCGGGAGTTTCAGCGAGCAGTACTTC. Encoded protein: CSARVTTSGSFSEQYF.

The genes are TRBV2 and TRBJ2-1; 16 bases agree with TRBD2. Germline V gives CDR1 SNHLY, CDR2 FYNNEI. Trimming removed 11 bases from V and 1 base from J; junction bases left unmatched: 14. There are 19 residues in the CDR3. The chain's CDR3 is CAFCSGTSGRARSYNEQFF. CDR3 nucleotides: TGTGCCTTCTGTTCAGGGACTAGCGGGAGGGCCAGGTCCTACAATGAGCAGTTCTTC.

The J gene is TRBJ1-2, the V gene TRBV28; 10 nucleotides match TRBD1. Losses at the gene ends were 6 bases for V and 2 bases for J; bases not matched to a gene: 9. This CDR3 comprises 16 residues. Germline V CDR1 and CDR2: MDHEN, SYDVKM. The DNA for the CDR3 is TGTGCCAGCAGCTATGGGACAGGGGCTCAGAACTATGGCTACACCTTC. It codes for CASSYGTGAQNYGYTF.

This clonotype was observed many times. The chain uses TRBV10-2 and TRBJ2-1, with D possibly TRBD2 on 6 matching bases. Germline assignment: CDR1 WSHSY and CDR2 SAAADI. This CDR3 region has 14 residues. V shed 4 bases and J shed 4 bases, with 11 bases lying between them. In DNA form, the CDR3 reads TGCGCCAGCAGTGGTGGGACTGCATACAATGAGCAGTTCTTC. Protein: CASSGGTAYNEQFF.

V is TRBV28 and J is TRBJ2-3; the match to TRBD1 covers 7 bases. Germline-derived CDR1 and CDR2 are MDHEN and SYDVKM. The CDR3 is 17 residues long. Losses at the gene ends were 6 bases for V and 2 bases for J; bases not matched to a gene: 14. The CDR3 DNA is TGTGCCAGCAGGTTACTAGGGGGCGGAGCGCCCACAGATACGCAGTATTTT. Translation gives CASRLLGGGAPTDTQYF.

As DNA, the CDR3 is TGCGCCAGCAGCTTGGGGACAAACCGGGACGAGCAGTACTTC. It is translated as CASSLGTNRDEQYF. The chain carries TRBV5-1 and TRBJ2-7, with D possibly matching TRBD1 (5 bases). V gave up 0 bases and J gave up 5 bases, with 12 bases separating them. The length of the CDR3 is 14 residues. Germline-derived CDR1 and CDR2 are SGHRS and YFSETQ.

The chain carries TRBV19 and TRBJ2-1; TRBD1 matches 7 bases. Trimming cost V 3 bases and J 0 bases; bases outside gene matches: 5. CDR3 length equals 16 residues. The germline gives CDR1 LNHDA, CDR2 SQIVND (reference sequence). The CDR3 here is CASSMTGLSSYNEQFF. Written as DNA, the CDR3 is TGTGCCAGTAGTATGACAGGGTTAAGCTCCTACAATGAGCAGTTCTTC.

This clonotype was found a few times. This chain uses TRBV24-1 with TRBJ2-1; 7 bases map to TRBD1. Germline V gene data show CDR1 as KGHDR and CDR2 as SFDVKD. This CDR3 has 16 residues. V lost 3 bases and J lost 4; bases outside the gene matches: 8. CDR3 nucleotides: TGTGCCACCAGTGATGCCCCGGGACAGATATACAATGAGCAGTTCTTC. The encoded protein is CATSDAPGQIYNEQFF.

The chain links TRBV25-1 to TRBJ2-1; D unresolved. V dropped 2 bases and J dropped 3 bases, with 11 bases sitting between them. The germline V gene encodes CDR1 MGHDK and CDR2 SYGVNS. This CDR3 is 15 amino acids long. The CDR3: CASSEAPFGYNEQFF. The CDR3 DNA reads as TGTGCCAGCAGTGAAGCTCCCTTTGGCTACAATGAGCAGTTCTTC.

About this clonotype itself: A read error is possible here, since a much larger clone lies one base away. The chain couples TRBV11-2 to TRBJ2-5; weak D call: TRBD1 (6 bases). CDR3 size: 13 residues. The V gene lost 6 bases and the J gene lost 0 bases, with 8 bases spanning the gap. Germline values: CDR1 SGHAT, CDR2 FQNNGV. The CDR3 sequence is CASRWTDQETQYF. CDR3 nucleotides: TGTGCCAGCAGGTGGACAGACCAAGAGACCCAGTACTTC.

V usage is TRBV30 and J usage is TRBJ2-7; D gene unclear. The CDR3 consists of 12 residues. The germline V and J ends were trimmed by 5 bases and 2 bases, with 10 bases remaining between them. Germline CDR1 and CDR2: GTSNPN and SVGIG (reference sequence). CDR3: CAWDVGTYEQYF. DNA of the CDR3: TGTGCCTGGGACGTAGGAACCTACGAGCAGTACTTC. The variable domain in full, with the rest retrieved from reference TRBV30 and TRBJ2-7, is SQTIHQWPATLVQPVGSPLSLECTVEGTSNPNLYWYRQAAGRGLQLLFYSVGIGQISSEVPQNLSASRPQDRQFILSSKKLLLSDSGFYLCAWDVGTYEQYFGPGTRLTVT.

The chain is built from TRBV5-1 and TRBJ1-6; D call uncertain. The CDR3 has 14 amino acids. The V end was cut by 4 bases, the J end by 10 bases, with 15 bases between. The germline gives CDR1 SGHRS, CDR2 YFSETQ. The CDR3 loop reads CASSLESNPSPLHF. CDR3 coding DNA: TGCGCCAGCAGCCTAGAGTCGAACCCCTCACCCCTCCACTTT.

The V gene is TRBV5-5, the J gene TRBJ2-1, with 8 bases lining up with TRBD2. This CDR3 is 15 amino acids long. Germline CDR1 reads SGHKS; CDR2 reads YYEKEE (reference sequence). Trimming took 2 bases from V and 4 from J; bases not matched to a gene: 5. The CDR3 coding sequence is TGTGCCAGCAGCTTACGGGGGGGGGTTTACAATGAGCAGTTCTTC. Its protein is CASSLRGGVYNEQFF.

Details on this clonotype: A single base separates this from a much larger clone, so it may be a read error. The CDR3 region is CASSPIGIGAYGYTF. The CDR3 bases are TGTGCCAGCAGTCCTATAGGGATAGGGGCCTATGGCTACACCTTC. The chain uses TRBV28 and TRBJ1-2; a weak D match, TRBD1 (5 bases). The V gene's germline CDR1 is MDHEN and CDR2 SYDVKM. CDR3 length: 15 residues. Trimming pared 5 bases from V and 4 bases from J, leaving 17 bases between.

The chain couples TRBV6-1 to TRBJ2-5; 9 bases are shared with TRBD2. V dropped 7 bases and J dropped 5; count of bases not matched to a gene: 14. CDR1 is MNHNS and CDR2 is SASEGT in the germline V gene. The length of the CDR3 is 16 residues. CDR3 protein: CASIVRGSGGLETQYF. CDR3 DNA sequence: TGTGCCAGCATAGTTCGGGGTAGCGGGGGTTTGGAGACCCAGTACTTC.

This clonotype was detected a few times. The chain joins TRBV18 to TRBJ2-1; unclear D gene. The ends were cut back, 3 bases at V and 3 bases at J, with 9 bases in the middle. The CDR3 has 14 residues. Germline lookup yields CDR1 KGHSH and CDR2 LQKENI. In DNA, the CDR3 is TGTGCCAGCTCACCGCCCCACAGCTACAATGAGCAGTTCTTC. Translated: CASSPPHSYNEQFF. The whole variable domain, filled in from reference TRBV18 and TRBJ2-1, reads NAGVMQNPRHLVRRRGQEARLRCSPMKGHSHVYWYRQLPEEGLKFMVYLQKENIIDESGMPKERFSAEFPKEGPSILRIQQVVRGDSAAYFCASSPPHSYNEQFFGPGTRLTVL.

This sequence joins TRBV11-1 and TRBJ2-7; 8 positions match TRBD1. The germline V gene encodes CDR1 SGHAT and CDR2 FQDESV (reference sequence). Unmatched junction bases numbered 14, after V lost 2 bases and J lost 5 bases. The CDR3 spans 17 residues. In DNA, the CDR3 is TGTGCCAGCAGCTTACCAACTTGGAGACAGGGGATCCACGAGCAGTACTTC. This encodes CASSLPTWRQGIHEQYF.

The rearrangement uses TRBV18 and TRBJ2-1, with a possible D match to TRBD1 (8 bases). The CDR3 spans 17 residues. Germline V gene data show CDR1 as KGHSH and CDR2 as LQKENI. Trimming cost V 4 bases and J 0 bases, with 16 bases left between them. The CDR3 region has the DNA TGTGCCAGCTCACAACAGGGGGGGATTTACTCCTACAATGAGCAGTTCTTC. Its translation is CASSQQGGIYSYNEQFF.